This passage covers 30 T cell receptor beta chains from one sample sequenced in a study of response to subunit inactivated influenza vaccine. TCRdb passed the RT-PCR reads through MiXCR, listing each CDR3 protein once. The sample shows hundreds of thousands of distinct CDR3 sequences, approximately 10% of them seen only once. The sample also formed part of further work on T cells expressing NK-cell markers. That study adds: 5'RACE template switching with UMIs generated TCR beta cDNA.

Here the sequenced sample was PBMCs from blood, taken on the day of vaccination. These receptors all come from a man aged 45-60 years who received an inactivated influenza vaccine.

This clonotype has just a few counts. This chain uses TRBV29-1 with TRBJ1-1; no firm D call. Trimming left V 0 bases short and J 0 bases short, with 5 bases between. The length of the CDR3 is 13 residues. The germline V gene encodes CDR1 SQVTM and CDR2 ANQGSEA. The CDR3 protein is CSVEDGLNTEAFF. The CDR3 DNA sequence: TGCAGCGTTGAAGATGGACTGAACACTGAAGCTTTCTTT.

V gene TRBV10-2 combines with J gene TRBJ2-5; possible D gene TRBD2, 5 bases. CDR1 is WSHSY and CDR2 is SAAADI in the germline V gene. CDR3 length equals 15 residues. V was trimmed by 2 bases and J by 1 base, leaving 11 bases between them. CDR3 DNA sequence: TGCGCCAGCAGTGAGCTTTATGCGGGCCAAGAGACCCAGTACTTC. Protein: CASSELYAGQETQYF.

This clonotype has a count of ten or more. J is TRBJ2-5 and V is TRBV5-1; D may be TRBD2 (6 bases). The V and J ends lost 0 bases and 5 bases respectively, with 17 bases between them. The CDR3 sequence is 16 residues long. Looked up from germline, CDR1 is SGHRS and CDR2 is YFSETQ. DNA for the CDR3: TGCGCCAGCAGCTTGGCGCCAGTAAGGGGACTTGAGACCCAGTACTTC. Amino acids: CASSLAPVRGLETQYF.

As concerns this clonotype: The missing conserved phenylalanine or tryptophan at the end of this CDR3 makes a read error likely. This chain connects TRBV6-2 or TRBV6-3 to TRBJ2-3, with unresolved D. In germline, CDR1 is MNHEY, CDR2 SVGEGT. The V and J ends lost 5 bases and 6 bases respectively, with 12 bases between them. The CDR3 spans 13 residues. The CDR3 DNA follows: TGTGCCAGCAGTGGCCCTACCACGGATACGCAGTATTCT. Translating it yields CASSGPTTDTQYS.

V is TRBV20-1 and J is TRBJ1-6; 10 bases agree with TRBD1. CDR3 length: 17 amino acids. Looked up from germline, CDR1 is DFQATT and CDR2 is SNEGSKA (reference sequence). V gave up 2 bases and J gave up 3 bases; unmatched junction bases: 7. CDR3 loop: CSARPRQGANYNSPLHF. Written as DNA, the CDR3 is TGCAGTGCTAGACCGAGACAGGGGGCAAACTATAATTCACCCCTCCACTTT.

This clonotype was seen at least ten times. V gene TRBV5-1 combines with J gene TRBJ2-4, with D possibly being TRBD1 (6 bases). This CDR3 spans 14 amino acids. Germline V CDR1 and CDR2: SGHRS, YFSETQ. V shed 4 bases and J shed 5 bases, with 13 bases lying between them. The CDR3 sequence: CASSPGWTENIQYF. In nucleotides, the CDR3 is TGCGCCAGCAGCCCCGGGTGGACAGAAAACATTCAGTACTTC.

The chain links TRBV12-3 or TRBV12-4 to TRBJ2-2; D gene uncertain. V was cut by 3 bases and J by 5 bases, with 7 bases left in between. The CDR3 has 13 residues. DNA of the CDR3: TGTGCCAGCAGTTTGACCTGGACCGGGGAGCTGTTTTTT. Translating it yields CASSLTWTGELFF.

This clonotype was seen more than once but under ten times. The CDR3 protein is CSARDWRTVTGELFF. CDR3 nucleotide sequence: TGCAGTGCTAGAGATTGGCGCACAGTGACCGGGGAGCTGTTTTTT. The rearrangement links TRBV20-1 to TRBJ2-2; no firm D call. Germline loops: CDR1 DFQATT, CDR2 SNEGSKA (reference sequence). CDR3 size: 15 residues. Deletions cut 0 bases from V and 5 bases from J, with 13 bases between.

This clonotype was seen only a few times. This CDR3 reads CASSVSDRPDTQYF. The DNA of the CDR3 is TGTGCCAGCAGCGTATCGGACAGACCAGATACGCAGTATTTT. V gene TRBV9 combines with J gene TRBJ2-3; tentative D call: TRBD1 (6 bases). Trimming shortened V by 1 base and J by 4 bases, and 10 bases separated the two germline ends. The CDR3 covers 14 residues. CDR1 is SGDLS and CDR2 is YYNGEE in the germline V gene.

The rearrangement joins TRBV20-1 to TRBJ1-1; a possible D gene is TRBD1 (5 bases). CDR1 is DFQATT, CDR2 SNEGSKA, per germline (reference sequence). Trimming removed 5 bases at V and 1 base at J, with 17 bases between. The CDR3 is made up of 15 amino acids. CDR3 region: CSAGNPLRENTEAFF. For the CDR3, the DNA is TGCAGTGCTGGGAACCCACTCAGGGAGAACACTGAAGCTTTCTTT.

The gene calls are TRBV7-9 and TRBJ2-2; D unresolved. CDR3 length: 11 amino acids. The germline V gene has CDR1 SEHNR and CDR2 FQNEAQ (reference sequence). The CDR3 here is CALGNTGELFF. For the CDR3, the DNA is TGTGCGCTTGGGAACACCGGGGAGCTGTTTTTT.

This clonotype turned up a few times. The rearrangement links TRBV5-5 to TRBJ2-5; 7 bases agree with TRBD1. The CDR3 extends over 16 amino acids. With V trimmed by 4 bases and J by 5 bases, 14 bases remained unmatched. The germline gives CDR1 SGHKS, CDR2 YYEKEE (reference sequence). This chain's CDR3 is CASSHGDSLRRETQYF. The CDR3 region has the DNA TGTGCCAGCAGCCACGGGGACAGCCTCAGGAGGGAGACCCAGTACTTC.

The chain uses TRBV5-1 and TRBJ2-5, with D perhaps given as TRBD1 or TRBD2 (5 bases each). The CDR3 is made up of 15 amino acids. The germline CDR1 and CDR2 sequences are SGHRS and YFSETQ. V gave up 4 bases and J gave up 4 bases, with 17 bases separating them. CDR3 DNA sequence: TGCGCCAGCAGCCCCCCCGGGCAGGGAGCAGAGACCCAGTACTTC. It codes for CASSPPGQGAETQYF.

This clonotype was seen only a few times. This chain links TRBV20-1 with TRBJ2-1; D may be TRBD2 (6 bases). Trimming took 3 bases from V and 9 from J, leaving 9 bases between them. The CDR3 is made up of 11 amino acids. CDR1 and CDR2 from the germline V gene are DFQATT and SNEGSKA (reference sequence). Here the CDR3 DNA reads TGCAGTGCTAGTATCGGGGGTGAGCAGTTCTTC. Its translation is CSASIGGEQFF.

The chain uses TRBV5-1 and TRBJ1-1, with 8 bases lining up with TRBD1. Germline lookup yields CDR1 SGHRS and CDR2 YFSETQ. The length of the CDR3 is 16 residues. V shed 0 bases, J shed 0 bases, and the junction held 4 bases outside the gene matches. The CDR3 loop reads CASSLARQGLNTEAFF. DNA of the CDR3: TGCGCCAGCAGCTTGGCCCGACAGGGGTTGAACACTGAAGCTTTCTTT.

This rearrangement joins TRBV6-1 to TRBJ1-2, with D tentatively TRBD1 (5 bases). Germline assignment: CDR1 MNHNS and CDR2 SASEGT. This CDR3 is 14 amino acids long. Trimming left V 5 bases short and J 4 bases short, with 14 bases between. The CDR3 loop reads CASSPGTVRYGYTF. CDR3 in DNA: TGTGCCAGCAGTCCCGGGACGGTGCGCTATGGCTACACCTTC.

Concerning this clonotype: One junction end disagrees with the germline gene, perhaps due to a read error. The chain has TRBV7-2 and TRBJ2-1; D unresolved. This CDR3 has 13 amino acids. The germline V gene has CDR1 SGHTA and CDR2 FQGNSA. The CDR3 DNA is TGTGCCAGCAGCTTAGGGCGGCCGGCCCGGGCAATCTTC. Translating gives CASSLGRPARAIF.

This clonotype was detected a few times. The chain has TRBV3-1 and TRBJ2-5; TRBD1 matches 7 bases. Losses at the gene ends were 6 bases for V and 5 bases for J; bases not matched to a gene: 12. The CDR3 covers 15 residues. Germline values: CDR1 LGHDT, CDR2 YNNKEL (reference sequence). The CDR3 DNA reads as TGTGCCAGCAGACGGGTTCTAGGGGGCCCGGAGACCCAGTACTTC. Its protein product is CASRRVLGGPETQYF.

The V gene is TRBV20-1, the J gene TRBJ2-1; weak D call: TRBD1 (6 bases). Germline V gene lookup returns CDR1 DFQATT and CDR2 SNEGSKA (reference sequence). The CDR3 has 15 residues. V gave up 5 bases and J gave up 6 bases, with 20 bases separating them. CDR3 residues: CSAGQMTFKGNEQFF. Written as DNA, the CDR3 is TGCAGTGCTGGACAGATGACCTTCAAAGGCAATGAGCAGTTCTTC.

The chain joins TRBV5-1 to TRBJ1-2; a weak D match, TRBD1 (6 bases). CDR1 and CDR2 from the germline V gene are SGHRS and YFSETQ. Trimming took 3 bases from V and 2 from J, leaving 14 bases between them. The CDR3 consists of 15 residues. The CDR3 coding sequence is TGCGCCAGCAGCTATCCCGGGACACGAAACTATGGCTACACCTTC. Translating it yields CASSYPGTRNYGYTF.

This clonotype was observed a few times. The chain combines TRBV30 with TRBJ1-6, with 8 bases matching TRBD1. Germline CDR1 GTSNPN, CDR2 SVGIG (reference sequence). The V and J ends lost 3 bases and 8 bases, in that order; junction bases with no gene match: 9. The CDR3 is made up of 15 amino acids. CDR3 amino acids: CAWSPGTGGYSPLHF. Written as DNA, the CDR3 is TGTGCCTGGAGCCCAGGAACAGGGGGATATTCACCCCTCCACTTT.

V is TRBV30 and J is TRBJ2-7; 14 nucleotides line up with TRBD2. Germline V gene data show CDR1 as GTSNPN and CDR2 as SVGIG (reference sequence). Trimming took 4 bases from V and 3 from J; bases not matched to a gene: 5. The CDR3 spans 15 residues. CDR3 coding DNA: TGTGCCTGGACCCCGGGACTAGCGGGGGTCTACGAGCAGTACTTC. Protein product: CAWTPGLAGVYEQYF.

This clonotype was observed a handful of times. This rearrangement joins TRBV5-1 to TRBJ2-1, with 8 nucleotides matching TRBD1. V lost 4 bases to trimming and J lost 7 bases; unmatched junction nucleotides: 7. Per the germline V gene, CDR1 is SGHRS and CDR2 is YFSETQ. This CDR3 is built from 14 residues. CDR3 bases: TGCGCCAGCAGCCTGGGACAGGTCCTAAATGAGCAGTTCTTC. Translation gives CASSLGQVLNEQFF. The entire variable domain, with the rest obtained from reference TRBV5-1 and TRBJ2-1, is as follows: KAGVTQTPRYLIKTRGQQVTLSCSPISGHRSVSWYQQTPGQGLQFLFEYFSETQRNKGNFPGRFSGRQFSNSRSEMNVSTLELGDSALYLCASSLGQVLNEQFFGPGTRLTVL.

V is TRBV7-6 and J is TRBJ1-4; D possibly corresponds to TRBD1 (6 bases). V gave up 6 bases and J gave up 7 bases, with 21 bases separating them. CDR1 is SGHVS and CDR2 is FNYEAQ in the germline V gene. The CDR3 is made up of 16 amino acids. In nucleotides, the CDR3 is TGTGCCAGCAGGGCAACAGGGAGGCACTCTAGTGAAAAACTGTTTTTT. Translating it yields CASRATGRHSSEKLFF. Full variable domain (rest looked up from reference TRBV7-6 and TRBJ1-4): GAGVSQSPRYKVTKRGQDVALRCDPISGHVSLYWYRQALGQGPEFLTYFNYEAQQDKSGLPNDRFSAERPEGSISTLTIQRTEQRDSAMYRCASRATGRHSSEKLFFGSGTQLSVL.

This clonotype was counted between two and nine times. The chain employs TRBV5-1 and TRBJ1-4; no firm D call. This CDR3 has 12 amino acids. The germline V gene has CDR1 SGHRS and CDR2 YFSETQ. V lost 2 bases, J lost 7 bases, and 6 bases lay in between. DNA for the CDR3: TGCGCCAGCAGCTTAACGGGTGAAAAACTGTTTTTT. Protein product: CASSLTGEKLFF.

This chain links TRBV28 with TRBJ2-1, with D possibly being TRBD1 or TRBD2 (6 bases each). Germline V gives CDR1 MDHEN, CDR2 SYDVKM. This CDR3 region has 14 residues. V shed 5 bases and J shed 9 bases, with 17 bases lying between them. CDR3 DNA sequence: TGTGCCAGCAGTGTCGGGGGCCGCCCTGGTGAGCAGTTCTTC. Its protein product is CASSVGGRPGEQFF.

This clonotype occurred a few times. This rearrangement joins TRBV28 to TRBJ2-1; D could derive from TRBD1 or TRBD2 (6 bases each). The V end was cut by 5 bases, the J end by 4 bases, with 18 bases between. Germline V gene data show CDR1 as MDHEN and CDR2 as SYDVKM. The CDR3 has 16 residues. The CDR3 DNA is TGTGCCAGCAGTCCAGGCCTGGAGGGGGTTTACAATGAGCAGTTCTTC. Translation: CASSPGLEGVYNEQFF.

This clonotype showed up just a few times. The rearrangement uses TRBV27 and TRBJ2-1; the D call may be TRBD1 or TRBD2 (6 bases each). Germline lookup yields CDR1 MNHEY and CDR2 SMNVEV (reference sequence). Trimming removed 5 bases from V and 10 bases from J, with 15 bases in between. This CDR3 has 13 amino acids. CDR3 nucleotides: TGTGCCAGCAGTGGGCTGGGGGGCAAGGAGCAGTTCTTC. Amino acids: CASSGLGGKEQFF.

The chain employs TRBV20-1 and TRBJ1-3; 10 nucleotides align to TRBD1. With V trimmed by 6 bases and J by 0 bases, 5 bases remained unmatched. This CDR3 is 15 amino acids long. Germline V CDR1 and CDR2: DFQATT, SNEGSKA (reference sequence). CDR3 sequence reads: CSAGTGAYSGNTIYF. CDR3 DNA sequence: TGCAGTGCCGGGACAGGGGCTTACTCTGGAAACACCATATATTTT.

As to this clonotype: A junction boundary mismatches the germline segment, possibly from a read error. The chain couples TRBV29-1 to TRBJ2-6; D call uncertain. There are 13 residues in the CDR3. Germline CDR1 and CDR2: SQVTM and ANQGSEA. CDR3 in DNA: TGCAGCGTTCAAGACTCTGGGGCCAACGTCCTGACTTTC. Its protein is CSVQDSGANVLTF.